These 29 T cell receptor beta chains were all obtained from the same sample, sequenced in a study of control samples from healthy donors and cancer patients. The table came from immunoSEQ multiplex PCR; TCRdb's copy has only in-frame clones and leaves some out. This sample has about 98,000 clones; almost 85% occur once, and the top ten carry 2%. The sequenced sample consisted of blood. Source of these receptors: a man between 60 and 75 years old in good health.

The chain couples TRBV10-3 to TRBJ1-1; D unclear. V dropped 3 bases and J dropped 8 bases, with 10 bases sitting between them. CDR3 length: 12 residues. The V gene's germline CDR1 is ENHRY and CDR2 SYGVKD. CDR3 sequence reads: CAISDEVGEAFF. CDR3 nucleotides: TGTGCCATCAGTGACGAGGTGGGGGAAGCTTTCTTT.

This clone was counted once. CDR3 bases: TGCGCCAGCAGTCAAAACCGACAGGGGGCGCAGGCTTACGAGCAGTACTTC. Translation gives CASSQNRQGAQAYEQYF. The gene calls are TRBV23-1 and TRBJ2-7; 10 nucleotides agree with TRBD1. TRBV23-1 is noted as an ORF with a role that remains uncertain. Losses at the gene ends were 2 bases for V and 4 bases for J; bases not matched to a gene: 11. The CDR3 has 17 amino acids.

The V gene is TRBV5-6, the J gene TRBJ2-7; 12 bases are shared with TRBD2. J lost 5 bases, V lost 4 bases, and 7 bases had no gene match. Per germline, CDR1 SGHDT and CDR2 YYEEEE. The CDR3 runs 15 residues. The CDR3 loop reads CASSQTLAGGNEQYF. Here the CDR3 DNA reads TGTGCCAGCAGCCAAACACTAGCGGGAGGCAACGAGCAGTACTTC.

The J gene is TRBJ2-5, the V gene TRBV19; TRBD1 matches 7 bases. The CDR3 is made up of 14 amino acids. Germline CDR1 is LNHDA and CDR2 is SQIVND (reference sequence). The ends lost 4 bases at V and 5 bases at J; junction bases unmatched: 7. DNA for the CDR3: TGTGCCAGTAGTAAAAGCAGGGGGACGGAGACCCAGTACTTC. Protein: CASSKSRGTETQYF.

The chain carries TRBV3-1 (or the pseudogene TRBV3-2) and TRBJ2-1; 7 bases match TRBD2. Losses at the gene ends were 0 bases for V and 5 bases for J; bases not matched to a gene: 13. CDR1 LGHDT and CDR2 YNNKEL come from the germline V gene (reference sequence). CDR3 length equals 18 residues. CDR3 protein: CASSQDLPSGALNNEQFF. The CDR3 DNA is TGTGCCAGCAGCCAAGATCTTCCTAGCGGAGCCCTCAACAATGAGCAGTTCTTC.

J is TRBJ1-5 and V is TRBV6-5; TRBD1 agrees at 9 bases. CDR3 length: 15 amino acids. The V segment lost 6 bases and the J segment 2 bases; nucleotides outside the gene matches: 5. Germline loops: CDR1 MNHEY, CDR2 SVGAGI. Here the CDR3 DNA reads TGTGCCAGCAGATTACAGGGGGCTGGCAATCAGCCCCAGCATTTT. As protein: CASRLQGAGNQPQHF.

This clone was recorded only once. The chain links TRBV5-1 to TRBJ1-4, with TRBD1 matching 9 bases. The CDR3 is 14 amino acids. J was trimmed by 7 bases and V by 4 bases; bases with no gene match: 5. Germline loops: CDR1 SGHRS, CDR2 YFSETQ. CDR3 in amino acids: CASSIGTGLEKLFF. The DNA for the CDR3 is TGCGCCAGCAGCATCGGGACAGGGCTTGAAAAACTGTTTTTT.

The chain couples TRBV4-1 to TRBJ2-7, with 10 bases lining up with TRBD1. V was clipped by 1 base and J by 5 bases; unmatched bases: 11. In germline, CDR1 is MGHRA, CDR2 YSYEKL. This CDR3 is 17 amino acids long. The CDR3 sequence is CASSQVTAGQGYHEQYF. The CDR3 bases are TGCGCCAGCAGCCAAGTTACTGCGGGACAGGGGTACCACGAGCAGTACTTC.

The chain links TRBV6-1 to TRBJ1-1, with 7 bases identical to TRBD1. This CDR3 spans 17 amino acids. From germline, CDR1 is MNHNS and CDR2 SASEGT. Losses at the gene ends were 1 base for V and 0 bases for J; bases not matched to a gene: 8. The CDR3 loop is CASSEVHRGTLNTEAFF. In DNA form, the CDR3 reads TGTGCCAGCAGTGAAGTCCACAGGGGCACCTTGAACACTGAAGCTTTCTTT.

The V call is TRBV5-1, the J call TRBJ1-4; 9 bases fit TRBD1. This CDR3 is built from 16 residues. V dropped 0 bases and J dropped 8; count of bases not matched to a gene: 8. CDR1 is SGHRS, CDR2 YFSETQ, per germline. CDR3 loop: CASSLEQFTGGEKLFF. The CDR3 DNA sequence: TGCGCCAGCAGCTTGGAGCAATTTACAGGGGGCGAAAAACTGTTTTTT.

This chain joins TRBV11-1 and TRBJ2-3; D unresolved. Germline loops: CDR1 SGHAT, CDR2 FQDESV (reference sequence). This CDR3 is built from 15 residues. V was trimmed by 3 bases and J by 0 bases, leaving 10 bases between them. The CDR3 reads CASSFLRVSTDTQYF. For the CDR3, the DNA is TGTGCCAGCAGCTTTCTTCGTGTAAGCACAGATACGCAGTATTTT.

This rearrangement joins TRBV5-6 to TRBJ1-2, with 10 bases matching TRBD1. J gave up 1 base and V 3 bases, and 0 bases lay outside the gene matches. The CDR3 has 14 amino acids. CDR1 is SGHDT, CDR2 YYEEEE, per germline. CDR3 DNA: TGTGCCAGCAGCTGGGACAGGGGTAACTATGGCTACACCTTC. As protein: CASSWDRGNYGYTF.

The chain uses TRBV5-1 and TRBJ2-2; the D is unclear. The CDR3 is 15 residues long. Germline CDR1 reads SGHRS; CDR2 reads YFSETQ. The V end lost 1 base, the J end lost 0 bases, and 7 bases lay between the germline ends. CDR3 protein: CASSLRQTNTGELFF. As DNA, the CDR3 is TGCGCCAGCAGCTTGCGACAAACGAACACCGGGGAGCTGTTTTTT.

The gene calls are TRBV2 and TRBJ1-1, with 8 positions matching TRBD1. Germline assignment: CDR1 SNHLY and CDR2 FYNNEI. V was clipped by 3 bases and J by 5 bases; unmatched bases: 17. The CDR3 spans 18 residues. CDR3 protein: CASSDRLTGGRGATEAFF. The CDR3 region has the DNA TGTGCCAGCAGTGACCGGTTAACAGGGGGGCGCGGAGCGACTGAAGCTTTCTTT.

The chain has TRBV3-1 (or the pseudogene TRBV3-2) and TRBJ1-3; the D is unclear. V dropped 7 bases and J dropped 2 bases, with 12 bases sitting between them. The CDR3 sequence is 14 residues long. Germline V gene data show CDR1 as LGHDT and CDR2 as YNNKEL (reference sequence). The CDR3 nucleotides are TGTGCCAGCACCCTCTCTAGGGCTGGAAACACCATATATTTT. Translation gives CASTLSRAGNTIYF.

The V call is TRBV7-9, the J call TRBJ1-3; D is uncertain. Germline V gene sequence: CDR1 SEHNR, CDR2 FQNEAQ (reference sequence). There are 14 residues in the CDR3. V lost 5 bases, J lost 4 bases, and 12 bases lay in between. CDR3 nucleotides: TGTGCCAGCAGCACCCGGGAGGCAGGAAACACCATATATTTT. It yields the protein CASSTREAGNTIYF.

This chain joins TRBV28 and TRBJ2-7, with D uncertain. V lost 2 bases to trimming and J lost 3 bases, with 5 bases between them. Germline V gene lookup returns CDR1 MDHEN and CDR2 SYDVKM. This CDR3 contains 12 residues. This CDR3 reads CASSLTDYEQYF. CDR3 sequence (DNA): TGTGCCAGCAGTTTAACAGACTACGAGCAGTACTTC.

This rearrangement joins TRBV9 to TRBJ2-6; D gene unclear. Germline V lookup: CDR1 SGDLS, CDR2 YYNGEE. The germline V and J ends were trimmed by 1 base and 0 bases, with 2 bases remaining between them. The CDR3 has 14 residues. The CDR3 DNA follows: TGTGCCAGCAGCGTACCCTCTGGGGCCAACGTCCTGACTTTC. This encodes CASSVPSGANVLTF.

This clone occurred once. The chain combines TRBV3-1 (or the pseudogene TRBV3-2) with TRBJ2-1; TRBD2 matches at 11 bases. The V gene's germline CDR1 is LGHDT and CDR2 YNNKEL (reference sequence). The CDR3 has 15 residues. Trimming cost V 6 bases and J 7 bases; bases outside gene matches: 8. In nucleotides, the CDR3 is TGTGCCAGCAGTCAACGACTAGCGGGAAGGAATGAGCAGTTCTTC. Its translation: CASSQRLAGRNEQFF.

The chain carries TRBV6-5 and TRBJ1-2; perhaps TRBD1 as D (5 bases). Germline V gene sequence: CDR1 MNHEY, CDR2 SVGAGI. The CDR3 contains 14 residues. Trimming took 10 bases from V and 0 from J, leaving 15 bases between them. The CDR3 sequence: CATSIADTNYGYTF. CDR3 nucleotide sequence: TGTGCCACCTCCATCGCGGACACTAACTATGGCTACACCTTC.

The V and J genes are TRBV2 and TRBJ2-3; TRBD2 aligns across 7 bases. Germline CDR1 SNHLY, CDR2 FYNNEI. Trimming removed 6 bases from V and 3 bases from J; junction bases left unmatched: 9. There are 15 residues in the CDR3. CDR3 sequence: CASSREGTLTDTQYF. CDR3 bases: TGTGCCAGCAGCAGGGAGGGGACTCTGACAGATACGCAGTATTTT.

The chain employs TRBV3-1 (or the pseudogene TRBV3-2) and TRBJ1-4; 11 nucleotides agree with TRBD1. This CDR3 is built from 15 residues. The J segment lost 8 bases and the V segment lost 4 bases, leaving 6 bases of the junction unmatched. Per germline, CDR1 LGHDT and CDR2 YNNKEL (reference sequence). CDR3 region: CASSLGQGAREKLFF. For the CDR3, the DNA is TGTGCCAGCAGCCTCGGACAGGGGGCTAGGGAAAAACTGTTTTTT.

The chain couples TRBV18 to TRBJ1-5; possible D gene TRBD1, 5 bases. V gave up 3 bases and J gave up 5 bases, with 14 bases separating them. Germline lookup yields CDR1 KGHSH and CDR2 LQKENI. The CDR3 spans 15 residues. The chain's CDR3 is CASSPRALGDQPQHF. As DNA, the CDR3 is TGTGCCAGCTCACCCCGGGCTCTGGGGGATCAGCCCCAGCATTTT.

For the CDR3, the DNA is TGTGCCTGGAGCGCATCGACAGGATACAATGAGCAGTTCTTC. Translated: CAWSASTGYNEQFF. The chain employs TRBV30 and TRBJ2-1, with TRBD1 as a possible D gene (6 bases). Trimming removed 3 bases from V and 4 bases from J, with 13 bases in between. This CDR3 has 14 amino acids. CDR1 and CDR2 (germline): GTSNPN, SVGIG (reference sequence).

The DNA of the CDR3 is TGTGCCAGCAGCCCACGACAGGGCGGAACTGAAGCTTTCTTT. Encoded protein: CASSPRQGGTEAFF. The chain is built from TRBV3-1 (or the pseudogene TRBV3-2) and TRBJ1-1; 7 positions match TRBD1. The junction had 7 bases not matched to a gene; V was cut back by 4 bases and J by 5 bases. Germline CDR1 reads LGHDT; CDR2 reads YNNKEL (reference sequence). The CDR3 contains 14 residues.

The V call is TRBV4-1, the J call TRBJ1-6; TRBD1 aligns across 10 bases. The CDR3 runs to 16 residues. V shed 3 bases and J 6 bases; nucleotides not matched to a gene: 5. Per germline, CDR1 MGHRA and CDR2 YSYEKL. The CDR3 loop reads CASSQEDRGFNSPLHF. CDR3 nucleotides: TGCGCCAGCAGCCAGGAGGACAGGGGGTTTAATTCACCCCTCCACTTT.

This sequence joins TRBV30 and TRBJ1-5, with unresolved D. CDR1 and CDR2 (germline): GTSNPN, SVGIG (reference sequence). This CDR3 spans 13 amino acids. V shed 3 bases and J shed 3 bases, with 9 bases lying between them. The CDR3 region is CAWRAGDNQPQHF. The CDR3 DNA reads as TGTGCCTGGAGGGCAGGAGACAATCAGCCCCAGCATTTT.

This rearrangement joins TRBV14 to TRBJ1-4, with TRBD1 matching 7 bases. This CDR3 has 15 amino acids. V was pared by 4 bases and J by 4 bases, with 6 bases of the junction left unmatched. Germline-derived CDR1 and CDR2 are SGHDN and FVKESK. The DNA of the CDR3 is TGTGCCAGCAGCCGCCGGACAGGCCTTAATGAAAAACTGTTTTTT. Translated: CASSRRTGLNEKLFF. The entire variable domain, with the rest obtained from reference TRBV14 and TRBJ1-4, is as follows: EAGVTQFPSHSVIEKGQTVTLRCDPISGHDNLYWYRRVMGKEIKFLLHFVKESKQDESGMPNNRFLAERTGGTYSTLKVQPAELEDSGVYFCASSRRTGLNEKLFFGSGTQLSVL.

The chain recombines TRBV7-9 with TRBJ1-2; a possible D gene is TRBD1 (6 bases). V was shortened by 1 base and J by 7 bases, with 7 bases between the two germline ends. CDR1 is SEHNR and CDR2 is FQNEAQ in the germline V gene (reference sequence). CDR3 length: 12 amino acids. This CDR3 is CASSLDRAGYTF. The CDR3 bases are TGTGCCAGCAGCTTAGACAGGGCTGGCTACACCTTC.